The T cell receptor beta chain under discussion was sequenced for a study of response to subunit inactivated influenza vaccine. Study-level findings and limits: A suggestion made by the authors is that each seasonal influenza vaccination recruits few new T cells.

TCRdb re-called the RT-PCR reads with MiXCR, one entry per CDR3 protein. The repertoire consists of approximately 700,000 distinct CDR3 sequences, with 11% to 15% occurring once and the leading ten covering 5.5% to 7%. This clonotype turned up a few times. Its target is unknown. This CDR3 spans 15 amino acids. The V and J ends lost 5 bases and 4 bases respectively, with 17 bases between them. CDR1 and CDR2 from the germline V gene are SEHNR and FQNEAQ (reference sequence). This receptor was taken from a man in his fifties or sixties who received an inactivated influenza vaccine. The V and J genes are TRBV7-9 and TRBJ2-5, with a tentative D call TRBD2 (5 bases). This sample comprised PBMCs from blood, obtained about 14 days before vaccination. The CDR3 DNA is TGTGCCAGCAGCCCATCCCCGGGGTGGGGAGAGACCCAGTACTTC. This codes for CASSPSPGWGETQYF. The variable domain in full, with the rest retrieved from reference TRBV7-9 and TRBJ2-5, is DTGVSQNPRHKITKRGQNVTFRCDPISEHNRLYWYRQTLGQGPEFLTYFQNEAQLEKSRLLSDRFSAERPKGSFSTLEIQRTEQGDSAMYLCASSPSPGWGETQYFGPGTRLLVL.